These T cell receptor beta chains were read from a single sample in a study of somatic mutations in cytotoxic T cells in rheumatoid arthritis. Only in-frame clones appear in the TCRdb table, and some are missing; sequencing was by immunoSEQ multiplex PCR. The repertoire holds 15,000 or so clones, approximately 82% seen once, with about 21% in the top ten. The sequenced sample was CD8+ T cells sorted from blood. Source of these receptors: an adult with rheumatoid arthritis. CDR3s include the opening cysteine and the closing phenylalanine or tryptophan. Fields, in order: J gene, clone size, V gene, D gene, CDR3 protein, CDR3 DNA. D genes are given only for firm matches. Only part of the rows carry a size: once, few, many, or a class if the clone is expanded.

j_gene: TRBJ2-7; abundance: -; v_gene: TRBV5-1; d_gene: -; CDR3aa: CASSLGLDLYEQYF; CDR3nt: TGCGCCAGCAGCTTGGGACTAGACCTATACGAGCAGTACTTC
j_gene: TRBJ2-7; abundance: -; v_gene: TRBV7-8; d_gene: -; CDR3aa: CASSLADAYEQYF; CDR3nt: TGTGCCAGCAGCTTAGCAGATGCCTACGAGCAGTACTTC
j_gene: TRBJ2-1; abundance: -; v_gene: TRBV5-1; d_gene: -; CDR3aa: CASSLGGNEQFF; CDR3nt: TGCGCCAGCAGCTTGGGTGGGAATGAGCAGTTCTTC
j_gene: TRBJ1-1; abundance: -; v_gene: TRBV2; d_gene: TRBD1; CDR3aa: CASTTGQDWTEAFF; CDR3nt: TGTGCCAGCACCACAGGACAGGATTGGACTGAAGCTTTCTTT
j_gene: TRBJ1-4; abundance: once; v_gene: TRBV6-6; d_gene: -; CDR3aa: CASSYFTTNEKLFF; CDR3nt: TGTGCCAGCAGTTACTTTACAACTAATGAAAAACTGTTTTTT
j_gene: TRBJ1-4; abundance: -; v_gene: TRBV2; d_gene: TRBD1; CDR3aa: CASSDPGQGHEKLFF; CDR3nt: TGTGCCAGCAGTGATCCGGGACAGGGCCATGAAAAACTGTTTTTT
j_gene: TRBJ2-1; abundance: -; v_gene: TRBV5-6; d_gene: -; CDR3aa: CASSLADYRYNEQFF; CDR3nt: TGTGCCAGCAGCTTGGCGGACTACCGATACAATGAGCAGTTCTTC
j_gene: TRBJ1-2; abundance: -; v_gene: TRBV19; d_gene: -; CDR3aa: CASSIGGEGYTF; CDR3nt: TGTGCCAGTAGTATTGGGGGAGAGGGCTACACCTTC
j_gene: TRBJ1-3; abundance: -; v_gene: TRBV7-9; d_gene: -; CDR3aa: CASSLQVGGPGNTIYF; CDR3nt: TGTGCCAGCAGCTTGCAGGTGGGGGGCCCTGGAAACACCATATATTTT
j_gene: TRBJ1-1; abundance: -; v_gene: TRBV2; d_gene: TRBD1; CDR3aa: CASIAREGTGPNTEAFF; CDR3nt: TGTGCCAGCATCGCGCGAGAAGGGACAGGGCCAAACACTGAAGCTTTCTTT
j_gene: TRBJ1-1; abundance: -; v_gene: TRBV5-4; d_gene: -; CDR3aa: CASSLRSWGTEAFF; CDR3nt: TGTGCCAGCAGCTTGAGGAGCTGGGGAACTGAAGCTTTCTTT
j_gene: TRBJ2-1; abundance: once; v_gene: TRBV15; d_gene: TRBD1; CDR3aa: CATSRVQGSSYNEQFF; CDR3nt: TGTGCCACCAGCAGAGTACAGGGGAGCTCCTACAATGAGCAGTTCTTC
j_gene: TRBJ2-1; abundance: -; v_gene: TRBV13; d_gene: TRBD2; CDR3aa: CASSSIAGGYNEQFF; CDR3nt: TGTGCCAGCAGCTCTATAGCGGGAGGATACAATGAGCAGTTCTTC
j_gene: TRBJ2-2; abundance: -; v_gene: TRBV6-6; d_gene: TRBD1; CDR3aa: CASSKDRPNTGELFF; CDR3nt: TGTGCCAGCAGCAAGGACAGGCCTAACACCGGGGAGCTGTTTTTT
j_gene: TRBJ1-3; abundance: -; v_gene: TRBV10-1; d_gene: -; CDR3aa: CASSIAGSGNTIYF; CDR3nt: TGCGCCAGCAGCATCGCAGGCTCTGGAAACACCATATATTTT
j_gene: TRBJ2-7; abundance: -; v_gene: TRBV10-3; d_gene: -; CDR3aa: CAISLTRDRSYEQYF; CDR3nt: TGTGCCATCAGCCTTACACGGGACCGTTCCTACGAGCAGTACTTC
j_gene: TRBJ1-4; abundance: once; v_gene: TRBV7-6; d_gene: TRBD1; CDR3aa: CASSVNPGQEAATNEKLFF; CDR3nt: TGTGCCAGCAGCGTAAACCCGGGACAGGAGGCCGCAACTAATGAAAAACTGTTTTTT
j_gene: TRBJ2-3; abundance: -; v_gene: TRBV27; d_gene: -; CDR3aa: CASSFRSGGTDTQYF; CDR3nt: TGTGCCAGCAGTTTTAGGTCAGGTGGGACAGATACGCAGTATTTT
j_gene: TRBJ2-7; abundance: -; v_gene: TRBV6-5; d_gene: TRBD1; CDR3aa: CASKPGTGWYEQYF; CDR3nt: TGTGCCAGCAAGCCCGGGACAGGGTGGTACGAGCAGTACTTC
j_gene: TRBJ1-1; abundance: -; v_gene: TRBV27; d_gene: -; CDR3aa: CASSPGGLTEAFF; CDR3nt: TGTGCCAGCAGTCCCGGGGGCCTCACTGAAGCTTTCTTT
j_gene: TRBJ1-4; abundance: -; v_gene: TRBV11-2; d_gene: TRBD1; CDR3aa: CASSPWANRGRFEKLFF; CDR3nt: TGTGCCAGCAGCCCCTGGGCTAACAGGGGGCGCTTTGAAAAACTGTTTTTT
j_gene: TRBJ2-1; abundance: -; v_gene: TRBV28; d_gene: TRBD2; CDR3aa: CASSPGLAGVWPEQFF; CDR3nt: TGTGCCAGCAGTCCGGGACTAGCGGGAGTTTGGCCTGAGCAGTTCTTC
j_gene: TRBJ2-3; abundance: -; v_gene: TRBV6-1; d_gene: -; CDR3aa: CASSEAQGLFTDTQYF; CDR3nt: TGTGCCAGCAGTGAAGCCCAGGGACTTTTCACAGATACGCAGTATTTT
j_gene: TRBJ2-7; abundance: once; v_gene: TRBV18; d_gene: -; CDR3aa: CASSPDNSYEQYF; CDR3nt: TGTGCCAGCTCACCGGACAACTCCTACGAGCAGTACTTC
j_gene: TRBJ2-7; abundance: once; v_gene: TRBV5-1; d_gene: TRBD2; CDR3aa: CAKPLAGVYEQYF; CDR3nt: TGCGCCAAACCTCTAGCGGGAGTCTACGAGCAGTACTTC
j_gene: TRBJ1-1; abundance: -; v_gene: TRBV6-5; d_gene: -; CDR3aa: CASSSASGGTEAFF; CDR3nt: TGTGCCAGCAGTTCCGCATCTGGGGGCACTGAAGCTTTCTTT
j_gene: TRBJ2-7; abundance: -; v_gene: TRBV5-5; d_gene: -; CDR3aa: CASSLRVGNYEQYF; CDR3nt: TGTGCCAGCAGCTTGAGAGTAGGGAACTACGAGCAGTACTTC
j_gene: TRBJ2-7; abundance: -; v_gene: TRBV11-2; d_gene: -; CDR3aa: CASSLELEGFYEQYF; CDR3nt: TGTGCCAGCAGCTTAGAGTTAGAGGGGTTTTACGAGCAGTACTTC
j_gene: TRBJ1-1; abundance: -; v_gene: TRBV7-9; d_gene: -; CDR3aa: CASSLERAAEAFF; CDR3nt: TGTGCCAGCAGCTTAGAACGGGCCGCTGAAGCTTTCTTT